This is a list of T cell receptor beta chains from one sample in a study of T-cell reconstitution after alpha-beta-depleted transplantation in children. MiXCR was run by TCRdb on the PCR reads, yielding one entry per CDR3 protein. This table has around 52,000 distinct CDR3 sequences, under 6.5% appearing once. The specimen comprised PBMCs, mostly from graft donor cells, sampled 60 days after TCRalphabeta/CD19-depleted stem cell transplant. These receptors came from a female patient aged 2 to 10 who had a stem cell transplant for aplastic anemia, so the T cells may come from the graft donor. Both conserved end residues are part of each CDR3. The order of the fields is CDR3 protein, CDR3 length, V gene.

CASSLDSSNQPQHF,14,TRBV7-2
CSAREGLGKNIQYF,14,TRBV20-1
CASSDRLAGEAGELFF,16,TRBV5-1
CASRRGATNEKLFF,14,TRBV12-3/TRBV12-4
CASSLGPSLYTLHEQFF,17,TRBV7-2
CASGEGLGTEAFF,13,TRBV9
CASSINEQFF,10,TRBV19
CSAPWTSGDYEQYF,14,TRBV20-1
CASSLAVGGITEAFF,15,TRBV7-2
CAWSPGTGTGELFF,14,TRBV30
CSARGGRDNSPLHF,14,TRBV20-1
CASSSRQGVNYGYTF,15,TRBV14
CASSPGGQPVAYGYTF,16,TRBV5-1
CAWNPGWSTDTQYF,14,TRBV30
CASRKTSGGTYEQYF,15,TRBV3-1
CASSQGAIPKQFF,13,TRBV25-1
CASSFSPGINEQFF,14,TRBV7-2
CASSLGRINGYTF,13,TRBV28
CASSSQGGNEQYF,13,TRBV5-1
CASSFRVYEQYF,12,TRBV28
CASSPFRGGGYEQYF,15,TRBV18
CASSTGLATIMLTQYF,16,TRBV2
CASSFRGYYEQYF,13,TRBV7-8
CASTRTGNHGYTF,13,TRBV12-3/TRBV12-4
CASSLDRGEQYF,12,TRBV7-6
CASSLDGNQPQHF,13,TRBV3-1
CASQQGYQPQHF,12,TRBV7-9
CASSLGGTGDGEQYF,15,TRBV7-9
CASSLFAGTGALGANVLTF,19,TRBV7-9
CASSLGATDTQYF,13,TRBV7-9
CSVRDRGHGELFF,13,TRBV20-1
CSARWRARLSYNEQFF,16,TRBV20-1
CAWSRDGSYEQYF,13,TRBV30
CASSLTAPSSYNEQFF,16,TRBV5-4
CSVGMTGNTEAFF,13,TRBV29-1
CASNSQGGTETQYF,14,TRBV28
CASSLPGQSYEQYF,14,TRBV7-2
CASSPPGGSNTGELFF,16,TRBV19
CASSLRDSRGQPQHF,15,TRBV12-3/TRBV12-4
CASSGIADLQETQYF,15,TRBV5-5
CSPRGVSTYEQYF,13,TRBV20-1
CASSESYEQYF,11,TRBV6-1
CSVKGSPATNEKLFF,15,TRBV29-1
CSAVTGWMDTQYF,13,TRBV20-1
CASSLEGTGGEETQYF,16,TRBV5-1
CSAVSGGIYTDTQYF,15,TRBV20-1
CASSPDRAPYGYTF,14,TRBV5-1
CASSLTPSGNSYNEQFF,17,TRBV5-1
CASSPRAGASSYNEQFF,17,TRBV18
CASSPPGGRQETQYF,15,TRBV7-9
CASSPPQYNEQFF,13,TRBV18
CASSLVRGSETQYF,14,TRBV5-6
CATGRAGLYNEQFF,14,TRBV28
CASSEKGSYNEQFF,14,TRBV6-4
CAWSTPTTSFTDTQYF,16,TRBV30
CASSVPNSPLHF,12,TRBV2
CASSLSALDTGELFF,15,TRBV5-1
CSVGWEAKNIQYF,13,TRBV29-1
CASSEESRTDTQYF,14,TRBV25-1